This T cell receptor beta chain was documented in a study of OX40 agonist ivuxolimab in advanced cancers. For the study at large: Clinicians treated patients with ivuxolimab, an agonistic anti-OX40 (CD134) antibody. The patients received ivuxolimab by intravenous route every 2 weeks at 0.01 to 10 mg/kg.

The study's findings and limits: Circulating CD4+ and CD8+ T cells showed clonal expansion by week 6 at 0.1 to 3.0 mg/kg.

Between the trimmed V and J ends, which lost 0 bases and 3 bases, there was a span of 9 bases. Germline loops: CDR1 SEHNR, CDR2 FQNEAQ (reference sequence). The CDR3 runs 15 residues. Data came from immunoSEQ multiplex PCR; TCRdb stores just in-frame clones and leaves some out. Seen here are tens of thousands of clones, 75% to 85% observed once, and the top ten hold about 8.2%. Of note for this clone: The target antigen is unknown.

The sample here was CD4+ or CD8+ T cells sorted from blood, taken in a trial of the OX40 agonist ivuxolimab. V gene TRBV7-9 combines with J gene TRBJ1-3; no reliable D call. The TCR was taken from an adult with an advanced solid tumor such as melanoma, head and neck, liver or kidney cancer. CDR3 sequence: CASSLAQGLGNTIYF. For the CDR3, the DNA is TGTGCCAGCAGCTTAGCGCAAGGGCTTGGAAACACCATATATTTT.